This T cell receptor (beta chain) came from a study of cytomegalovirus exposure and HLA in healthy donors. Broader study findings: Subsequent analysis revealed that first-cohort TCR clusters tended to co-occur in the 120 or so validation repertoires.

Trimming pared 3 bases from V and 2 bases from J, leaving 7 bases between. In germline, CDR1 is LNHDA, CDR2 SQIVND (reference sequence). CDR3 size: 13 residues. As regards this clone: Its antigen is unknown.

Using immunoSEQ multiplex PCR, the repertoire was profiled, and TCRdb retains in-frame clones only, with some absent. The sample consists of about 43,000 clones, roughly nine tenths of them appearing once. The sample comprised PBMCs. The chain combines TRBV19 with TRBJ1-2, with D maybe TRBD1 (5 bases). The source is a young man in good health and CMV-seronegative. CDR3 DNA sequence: TGTGCCAGTAGTATTAAGGGGAACTATGGCTACACCTTC. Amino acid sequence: CASSIKGNYGYTF.